This T cell receptor (beta chain) was identified in a study of blood T cell repertoires in COVID-19. Study at large: The samples span acute and convalescent COVID-19 from the United States, Italy and Spain. In each case, the material was cDNA or gDNA derived from T cells, B-cell-depleted T cells, or PBMCs.

V was pared by 6 bases and J by 1 base, with 4 bases of the junction left unmatched. The length of the CDR3 is 15 residues. The germline V gene has CDR1 KGHSH and CDR2 LQKENI. Produced via immunoSEQ multiplex PCR; TCRdb's table is partial and in-frame only. In the table there are about 87,000 clones, 70% to 90% of which are singletons. The J gene is TRBJ2-2, the V gene TRBV18; 8 bases map to TRBD1. Material: peripheral blood. This TCR was sampled from a middle-aged man with acute or convalescent COVID-19. The CDR3 region is CASSPGTGNTGELFF. The DNA of the CDR3 is TGTGCCAGCTCCCCCGGGACAGGGAACACCGGGGAGCTGTTTTTT.